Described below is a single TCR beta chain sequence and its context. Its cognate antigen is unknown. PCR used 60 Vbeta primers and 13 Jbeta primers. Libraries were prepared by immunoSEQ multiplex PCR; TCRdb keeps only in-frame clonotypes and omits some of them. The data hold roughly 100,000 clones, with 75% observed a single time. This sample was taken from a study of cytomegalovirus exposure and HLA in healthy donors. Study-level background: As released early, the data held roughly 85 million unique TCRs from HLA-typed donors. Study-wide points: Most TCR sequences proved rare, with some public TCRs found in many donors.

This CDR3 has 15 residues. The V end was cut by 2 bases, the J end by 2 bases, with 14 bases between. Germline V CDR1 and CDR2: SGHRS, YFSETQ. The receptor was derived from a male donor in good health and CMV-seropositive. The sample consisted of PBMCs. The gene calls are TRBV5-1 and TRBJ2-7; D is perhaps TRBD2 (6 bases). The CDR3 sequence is CASSFSPGEAYEQYF. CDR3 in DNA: TGCGCCAGCAGCTTTTCGCCGGGAGAGGCCTACGAGCAGTACTTC.